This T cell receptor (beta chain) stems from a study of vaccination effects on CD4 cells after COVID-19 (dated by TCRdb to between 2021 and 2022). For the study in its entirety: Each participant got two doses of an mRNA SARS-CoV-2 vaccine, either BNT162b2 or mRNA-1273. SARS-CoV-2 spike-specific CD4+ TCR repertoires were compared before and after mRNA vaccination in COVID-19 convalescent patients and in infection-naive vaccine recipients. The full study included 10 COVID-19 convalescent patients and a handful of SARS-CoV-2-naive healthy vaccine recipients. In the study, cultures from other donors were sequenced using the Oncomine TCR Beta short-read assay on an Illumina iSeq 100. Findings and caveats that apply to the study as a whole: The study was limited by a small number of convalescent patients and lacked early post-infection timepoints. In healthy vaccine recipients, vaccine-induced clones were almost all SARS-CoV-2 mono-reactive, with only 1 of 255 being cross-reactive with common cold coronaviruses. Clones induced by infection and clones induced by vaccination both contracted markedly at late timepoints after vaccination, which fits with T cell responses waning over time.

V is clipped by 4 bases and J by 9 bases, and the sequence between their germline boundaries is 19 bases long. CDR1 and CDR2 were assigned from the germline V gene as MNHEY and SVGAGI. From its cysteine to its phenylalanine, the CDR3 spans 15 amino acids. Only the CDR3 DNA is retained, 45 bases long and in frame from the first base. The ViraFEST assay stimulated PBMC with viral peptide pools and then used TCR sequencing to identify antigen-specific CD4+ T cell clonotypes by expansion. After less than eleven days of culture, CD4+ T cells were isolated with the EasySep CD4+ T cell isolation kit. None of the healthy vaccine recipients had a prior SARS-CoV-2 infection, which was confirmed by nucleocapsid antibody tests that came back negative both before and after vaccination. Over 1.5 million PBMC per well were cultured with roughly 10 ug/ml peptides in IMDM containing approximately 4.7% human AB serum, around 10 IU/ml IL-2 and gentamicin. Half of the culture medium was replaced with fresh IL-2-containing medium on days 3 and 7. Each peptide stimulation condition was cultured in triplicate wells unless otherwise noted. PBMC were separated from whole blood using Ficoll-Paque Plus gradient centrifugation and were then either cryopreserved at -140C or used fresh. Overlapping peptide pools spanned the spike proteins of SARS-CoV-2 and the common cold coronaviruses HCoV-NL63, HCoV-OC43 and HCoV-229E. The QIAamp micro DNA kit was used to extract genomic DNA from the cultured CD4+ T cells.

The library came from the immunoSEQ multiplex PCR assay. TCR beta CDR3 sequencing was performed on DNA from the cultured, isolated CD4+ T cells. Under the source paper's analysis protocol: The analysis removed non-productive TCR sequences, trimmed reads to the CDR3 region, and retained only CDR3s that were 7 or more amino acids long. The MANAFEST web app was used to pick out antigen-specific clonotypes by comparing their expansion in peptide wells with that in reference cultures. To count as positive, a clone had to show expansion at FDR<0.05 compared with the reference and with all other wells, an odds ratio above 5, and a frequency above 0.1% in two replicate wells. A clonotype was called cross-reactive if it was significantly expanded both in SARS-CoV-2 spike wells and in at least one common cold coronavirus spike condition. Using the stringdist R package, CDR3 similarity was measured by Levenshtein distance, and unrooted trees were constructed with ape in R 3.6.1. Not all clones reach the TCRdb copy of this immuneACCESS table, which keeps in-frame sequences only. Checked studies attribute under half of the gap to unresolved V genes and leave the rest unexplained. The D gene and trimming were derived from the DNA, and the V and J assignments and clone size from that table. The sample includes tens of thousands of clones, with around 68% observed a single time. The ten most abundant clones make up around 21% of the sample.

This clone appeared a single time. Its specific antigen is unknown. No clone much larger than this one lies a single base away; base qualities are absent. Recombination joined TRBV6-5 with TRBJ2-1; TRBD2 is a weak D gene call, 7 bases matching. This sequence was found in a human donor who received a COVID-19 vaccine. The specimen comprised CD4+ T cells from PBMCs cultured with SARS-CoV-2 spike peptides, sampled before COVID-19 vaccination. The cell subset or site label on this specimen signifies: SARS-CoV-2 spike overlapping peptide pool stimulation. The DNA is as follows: TGTGCCAGCAGTTCCGCCGGTCTAGGGGGGGGTGAGCAGTTCTTC. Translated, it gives CASSSAGLGGGEQFF.